These 5 T cell receptor beta chains originate from one sample sequenced in a study of blood T cells in healthy people across ages. Next came a second PCR, run for about 7 to 12 cycles, which used a sample-barcoded 5' primer along with a J-beta primer mix. From the 5' RACE reads, TCRdb called clonotypes with MiXCR, one entry per CDR3 protein. The repertoire has some 1.5 million distinct CDR3 sequences, 28% of them found once; the top ten carry 6.5% to 8.5%. Input material: blood. These receptors all come from a woman aged 25 to 45 in good health.

As for this clonotype: This may stem from a read error, because a much larger clone lies one nucleotide away. This sequence joins TRBV5-1 and TRBJ2-7, with D possibly being TRBD1 (6 bases). This CDR3 contains 16 residues. Trimming left V 3 bases short and J 1 base short, with 17 bases between. Germline CDR1 reads SGHRS; CDR2 reads YFSETQ. The CDR3 DNA is TGCGCCAGCAGCTGGGGGCCTAGCAGGGGTTCCTACGAGCAGTACTTC. Protein product: CASSWGPSRGSYEQYF.

This sequence joins TRBV10-3 and TRBJ2-7, with a tentative D call TRBD1 (6 bases). The V gene lost 2 bases and the J gene lost 2 bases, with 13 bases spanning the gap. This CDR3 comprises 15 residues. Germline V gene lookup returns CDR1 ENHRY and CDR2 SYGVKD. The CDR3 protein is CAISEHRQDPYEQYF. DNA of the CDR3: TGTGCCATCAGTGAGCATCGACAGGACCCCTACGAGCAGTACTTC.

The V and J genes are TRBV5-1 and TRBJ2-5; 9 positions match TRBD2. Losses at the gene ends were 7 bases for V and 5 bases for J; bases not matched to a gene: 21. Germline values: CDR1 SGHRS, CDR2 YFSETQ. The CDR3 spans 18 residues. The CDR3 here is CASQGPGLADTSWETQYF. As DNA, the CDR3 is TGCGCCAGCCAAGGCCCGGGACTAGCAGATACTAGCTGGGAGACCCAGTACTTC.

This clonotype has at least ten counts. This chain links TRBV7-2 with TRBJ1-5, with D possibly being TRBD1 (5 bases). The CDR3 spans 17 residues. Germline V CDR1 and CDR2: SGHTA, FQGNSA. Deletions cut 0 bases from V and 2 bases from J, with 14 bases between. The CDR3 loop reads CASSLAPGGTRNQPQHF. CDR3 nucleotides: TGTGCCAGCAGCTTAGCCCCTGGAGGGACGCGCAATCAGCCCCAGCATTTT. The variable domain in full, with the rest retrieved from reference TRBV7-2 and TRBJ1-5, is GAGVSQSPSNKVTEKGKDVELRCDPISGHTALYWYRQSLGQGLEFLIYFQGNSAPDKSGLPSDRFSAERTGGSVSTLTIQRTQQEDSAVYLCASSLAPGGTRNQPQHFGDGTRLSIL.

This clonotype has a count of ten or more. The V and J genes are TRBV14 and TRBJ2-7, with 7 bases that match TRBD2. From germline, CDR1 is SGHDN and CDR2 FVKESK. The CDR3 runs to 13 residues. The J segment lost 2 bases and the V segment lost 5 bases, leaving 3 bases of the junction unmatched. The CDR3 reads CASSYGLAYEQYF. Written as DNA, the CDR3 is TGTGCCAGCAGCTATGGACTAGCCTACGAGCAGTACTTC.